This T cell receptor (beta chain) was documented in a study of early T cells in non-severe SARS-CoV-2 infection. Study overall: Chains were unpaired, as sequencing was done on bulk RNA from unsorted whole blood. Findings and caveats of the study: Anti-spike CD8 specificities were favored by VDJdb matching, whose results missed private and CD4 specificities.

This clonotype was detected ten times or more. Its antigen is unknown. Unique molecular identifiers were affixed to single, distinct cDNA molecules. TCRdb reprocessed the 5' RACE reads via MiXCR and lists one record per CDR3 protein. The sample consists of more than 65,000 distinct CDR3 sequences, around 12% of them appearing once. Germline-derived CDR1 and CDR2 are MDHEN and SYDVKM. This CDR3 comprises 12 residues. This chain connects TRBV28 to TRBJ2-7; possibly TRBD1 for D (5 bases). The clonotype originates from an adult who was a healthcare worker with PCR-confirmed SARS-CoV-2 infection or an uninfected control (not recorded which). The sequencing sample was made of whole blood. The CDR3 loop reads CASRTYPYEQYF. The DNA of the CDR3 is TGTGCTAGCCGGACATATCCCTACGAGCAGTACTTC.